This record concerns one T cell receptor beta chain sequence. Antigen specificity is unknown. J was trimmed by 2 bases and V by 4 bases; bases with no gene match: 8. Germline V gives CDR1 LNHDA, CDR2 SQIVND (reference sequence). The CDR3 runs 16 residues. Libraries were prepared by immunoSEQ multiplex PCR; TCRdb keeps only in-frame clonotypes and omits some of them. Of some 120,000 clones detected, 70% to 90% appear once; the ten largest clones hold 1.5% to 2%. This entry is derived from a study of T cell responses to AZD1222 COVID-19 vaccine. Study-level results: Among the donors, most were white British and more were female, and clonal diversity was possibly underestimated. Spike was spanned by vaccine-associated CD4 TCRs, with dominance at 160-218 and 743-854.

The sequence derives from an adult in good health. The V gene is TRBV19, the J gene TRBJ2-5; 9 bases agree with TRBD2. Source: peripheral blood, taken on day 0 of AZD1222 vaccination. This CDR3 is CASSRTSVPPQETQYF. The CDR3 DNA follows: TGTGCCAGTAGTAGGACTAGCGTTCCCCCTCAAGAGACCCAGTACTTC.